This T cell receptor (beta chain) was sequenced in a study of regulatory T cells in long-lasting Graves disease. This clonotype appeared many times. Arm-PCR with iRepertoire HTBI primers amplified the CDR3 regions for these TCR beta libraries. Authors' methods: The samples included around 64 TRBV and about 13 TRBJ segments. TCRdb independently ran MiXCR on the multiplex PCR reads; one entry per CDR3 protein. What appears here as the V and J calls and clone size reflects TCRdb's work, not the paper's. The sample lists hundreds of thousands of distinct CDR3 sequences, 20% to 25% occurring once. Time point given: persistent/refractory GD, antithyroid drugs over 5 years with positive TRAb. The TCR library was made from RNA that had been extracted from PBMCs in TRIzol. The CDR3 extends over 13 amino acids. V lost 5 bases to trimming and J lost 7 bases; unmatched junction nucleotides: 7. Germline CDR1 is MNHNS and CDR2 is SASEGT.

The rearrangement links TRBV6-1 to TRBJ1-1, with TRBD1 identical over 7 bases. The TCR originated in a female donor with Graves disease. The source was peripheral blood mononuclear cells (PBMCs), collected when the disease was refractory, from a patient treated with antithyroid drugs. CDR3 sequence: CASSLGQDNEAFF. In DNA, the CDR3 is TGTGCCAGCAGTCTTGGACAGGACAATGAAGCTTTCTTT.